The 29 T cell receptor beta chains below come from one sample, sequenced in a study of blood T cells in healthy people across ages. Together with a sample-barcoded 5' primer, a J-beta primer mix was included in a second PCR lasting about 6 to 11 cycles. TCRdb reprocessed the 5' RACE reads via MiXCR and lists one record per CDR3 protein. The sample shows some 1.5 million distinct CDR3 sequences, 28% of them seen only once. Specimen: blood. Receptor source: a woman in her twenties or thirties in good health.

This clonotype was seen a handful of times. The V call is TRBV13, the J call TRBJ1-5; 7 nucleotides match TRBD1. CDR3 length: 14 amino acids. V lost 4 bases to trimming and J lost 6 bases; unmatched junction nucleotides: 6. Germline loops: CDR1 PRHDT, CDR2 FYEKMQ (reference sequence). The CDR3 sequence is CASSSRSGGQPQHF. In nucleotides, the CDR3 is TGTGCCAGCAGCTCAAGATCAGGGGGTCAGCCCCAGCATTTT.

On this clonotype itself: An end of the junction differs from the germline gene, which may be a read error. V gene TRBV20-1 combines with J gene TRBJ2-3; perhaps D is TRBD1 or TRBD2 (5 bases each). Looked up from germline, CDR1 is DFQATT and CDR2 is SNEGSKA (reference sequence). The CDR3 consists of 14 residues. The CDR3 loop reads CSQQGNPSTGTQYF. For the CDR3, the DNA is TGCAGCCAGCAGGGAAACCCTAGCACAGGTACGCAGTATTTT.

As to this clonotype: A single base separates this from a much larger clone, so it may be a read error. The chain is built from TRBV5-5 and TRBJ2-5; the D gene is possibly TRBD1 (5 bases). The J call may not be correct, given that the DNA end is closer to TRBJ2-1. This CDR3 comprises 15 residues. CDR1 is SGHKS and CDR2 is YYEKEE in the germline V gene (reference sequence). The CDR3 bases are TGTGCCAGCAGCTTGCAGGGCGGCGGCCAAGAGACCCAGTTCTTC. As protein: CASSLQGGGQETQFF.

The V call is TRBV5-1, the J call TRBJ1-6, with a tentative D call TRBD1 (5 bases). V dropped 4 bases and J dropped 8 bases, with 19 bases sitting between them. Germline V CDR1 and CDR2: SGHRS, YFSETQ. The CDR3 sequence is 16 residues long. The CDR3 reads CASSGGRPGADSPLHF. As DNA, the CDR3 is TGCGCCAGCAGCGGGGGACGCCCGGGCGCCGATTCACCCCTCCACTTT.

A word on this clonotype: One end of the junction varies from germline; a read error may be responsible. This chain uses TRBV19 with TRBJ1-2; D remains unclear. This CDR3 region has 12 residues. CDR1 LNHDA and CDR2 SQIVND come from the germline V gene (reference sequence). CDR3 protein: CACSIERYGYTF. The CDR3, as DNA: TGTGCCTGTAGTATTGAGCGGTATGGCTACACCTTC.

The genes are TRBV24-1 and TRBJ2-1; 7 positions match TRBD1. Losses at the gene ends were 3 bases for V and 9 bases for J; bases not matched to a gene: 13. Germline V lookup: CDR1 KGHDR, CDR2 SFDVKD. The CDR3 runs 16 residues. CDR3 sequence reads: CATSDNRGTLMGEQFF. DNA for the CDR3: TGTGCCACCAGTGATAACAGGGGTACGCTAATGGGTGAGCAGTTCTTC.

CDR3 region: CASSQGGGYNSPLHF. Here the CDR3 DNA reads TGTGCCAGCAGCCAAGGAGGGGGTTATAATTCACCCCTCCACTTT. The gene calls are TRBV3-1 and TRBJ1-6; tentatively, D is TRBD1 (6 bases). V lost 1 base and J 4 bases, leaving 8 bases between the germline ends. This CDR3 is 15 amino acids long. The germline V gene encodes CDR1 LGHDT and CDR2 YNNKEL (reference sequence).

J is TRBJ2-3 and V is TRBV20-1; weak D call: TRBD2 (5 bases). V gave up 0 bases and J gave up 1 base, with 14 bases separating them. Germline V gene data show CDR1 as DFQATT and CDR2 as SNEGSKA (reference sequence). This CDR3 region has 16 residues. The DNA of the CDR3 is TGCAGTGCTAGAGATCGAGGGAGTGAGGGCACAGATACGCAGTATTTT. This gives the protein CSARDRGSEGTDTQYF.

Regarding this clonotype: A much larger clone differs from this one at a single base, so this may be a read error. The V and J genes are TRBV5-5 and TRBJ1-5; D perhaps matches TRBD1 (6 bases). This CDR3 comprises 13 residues. Germline V gene sequence: CDR1 SGHKS, CDR2 YYEKEE (reference sequence). In DNA, the CDR3 is TGTGCCAACAGCCCAAAACAGGGACAGCCCCAGCATTTT. It encodes CANSPKQGQPQHF.

This clonotype is a singleton in its sample. This may stem from a read error, because a much larger clone lies one nucleotide away. V usage is TRBV10-3 and J usage is TRBJ2-7; 7 positions agree with TRBD2. The germline CDR1 and CDR2 sequences are ENHRY and SYGVKD. CDR3 length equals 13 residues. The CDR3 nucleotides are TGTGCCAGCAGTGAAGCGGGGACTAATGAGCAGTACTTC. Translation: CASSEAGTNEQYF.

The rearrangement uses TRBV20-1 and TRBJ1-6, with a tentative D call TRBD1 (5 bases). The V end was cut by 3 bases, the J end by 4 bases, with 13 bases between. This CDR3 is 15 amino acids long. Looked up from germline, CDR1 is DFQATT and CDR2 is SNEGSKA (reference sequence). CDR3 region: CSARLGGPYNSPLHF. The CDR3 nucleotides read TGCAGTGCTAGGTTGGGGGGACCTTATAATTCACCCCTCCACTTT.

The CDR3: CASSFDLALGDTQYF. For the CDR3, the DNA is TGTGCCAGCAGCTTCGACCTAGCACTAGGAGATACGCAGTATTTT. The V call is TRBV11-2, the J call TRBJ2-3; D is possibly TRBD2 (5 bases). Trimming took off 3 bases at V and 5 bases at J, with 15 bases between the two ends. The germline V gene encodes CDR1 SGHAT and CDR2 FQNNGV. The CDR3 covers 15 residues.

V is TRBV14 and J is TRBJ2-3; no firm D call. Germline V gene sequence: CDR1 SGHDN, CDR2 FVKESK. The CDR3 sequence is 13 residues long. V was shortened by 4 bases and J by 5 bases, with 10 bases between the two germline ends. CDR3 sequence reads: CASSPPWGDTQYF. The DNA for the CDR3 is TGTGCCAGCAGCCCCCCTTGGGGAGATACGCAGTATTTT. The entire variable domain, with the rest obtained from reference TRBV14 and TRBJ2-3, is as follows: EAGVTQFPSHSVIEKGQTVTLRCDPISGHDNLYWYRRVMGKEIKFLLHFVKESKQDESGMPNNRFLAERTGGTYSTLKVQPAELEDSGVYFCASSPPWGDTQYFGPGTRLTVL.

This clonotype was observed at least ten times. The V gene is TRBV10-3, the J gene TRBJ2-7; the D call may be TRBD1 or TRBD2 (6 bases each). CDR3 length equals 15 residues. Deletions cut 4 bases from V and 3 bases from J, with 16 bases between. Germline lookup yields CDR1 ENHRY and CDR2 SYGVKD. The CDR3 DNA reads as TGTGCCATCAGTGGCCGGAGGGGGGTGTTCTACGAGCAGTACTTC. Translating gives CAISGRRGVFYEQYF.

A remark on this clonotype: This may be a read error, as it is one base from a much larger clone. J is TRBJ2-5 and V is TRBV6-1; possibly TRBD1 or TRBD2 for D (5 bases each). Germline V CDR1 and CDR2: MNHNS, SASEGT. This CDR3 region has 12 residues. The CDR3 sequence: CASRGFEETRYF. CDR3 DNA: TGTGCCAGCCGGGGCTTCGAAGAGACCCGGTACTTC.

This clonotype has ten or more counts. The chain joins TRBV7-2 to TRBJ1-2; 7 bases fit TRBD1. CDR1 and CDR2 from the germline V gene are SGHTA and FQGNSA. The J segment lost 2 bases and the V segment lost 4 bases, leaving 7 bases of the junction unmatched. The CDR3 has 15 residues. CDR3: CASSSWTGLNYGYTF. DNA for the CDR3: TGTGCCAGCAGCTCATGGACAGGTCTGAACTATGGCTACACCTTC.

The chain employs TRBV20-1 and TRBJ2-5; D might be TRBD1 (7 bases). The germline V and J ends were trimmed by 6 bases and 2 bases, with 16 bases remaining between them. CDR1 and CDR2 from the germline V gene are DFQATT and SNEGSKA (reference sequence). The CDR3 spans 14 residues. The chain's CDR3 is CSAKPTGRQETQYF. The CDR3 coding sequence is TGCAGTGCCAAGCCGACAGGGAGGCAAGAGACCCAGTACTTC.

The table lists this clonotype with a few counts. This chain joins TRBV20-1 and TRBJ1-2, with D perhaps TRBD1 (6 bases). V lost 6 bases and J 2 bases, leaving 16 bases between the germline ends. The CDR3 runs 14 residues. CDR1 and CDR2 from the germline V gene are DFQATT and SNEGSKA (reference sequence). In nucleotides, the CDR3 is TGCAGTGCCCCGCCTGAAGGACAGAACTATGGCTACACCTTC. Protein product: CSAPPEGQNYGYTF.

This clonotype was detected only a few times. The CDR3 DNA reads TGTGCCAGCAGCCACTCGACCGGGACAGGCAACTACACCTTC. Translation gives CASSHSTGTGNYTF. V gene TRBV7-6 combines with J gene TRBJ1-2; 8 positions agree with TRBD1. CDR1 SGHVS and CDR2 FNYEAQ come from the germline V gene. The CDR3 extends over 14 amino acids. With 5 bases clipped from V and 10 bases from J, the junction kept 12 bases outside the gene matches.

This clonotype was seen at least ten times. The chain links TRBV7-6 to TRBJ2-5; TRBD1 might be the D (5 bases). With 5 bases removed from V and 4 bases from J, the gap between germline ends came to 14 bases. Germline V CDR1 and CDR2: SGHVS, FNYEAQ. The CDR3 length is 14 residues. CDR3 residues: CASSGMGPSETQYF. The CDR3 coding sequence is TGTGCCAGCAGCGGCATGGGGCCGTCAGAGACCCAGTACTTC.

The genes are TRBV25-1 and TRBJ1-5; 10 bases map to TRBD1. Trimming removed 4 bases from V and 8 bases from J; junction bases left unmatched: 8. CDR3 size: 15 residues. CDR1 and CDR2 from the germline V gene are MGHDK and SYGVNS. The DNA for the CDR3 is TGTGCCAGCAGTGGAGGGGGACAGGGGAGCAAGCCCCAGCATTTT. Amino acid sequence: CASSGGGQGSKPQHF. The whole variable domain, filled in from reference TRBV25-1 and TRBJ1-5, reads EADIYQTPRYLVIGTGKKITLECSQTMGHDKMYWYQQDPGMELHLIHYSYGVNSTEKGDLSSESTVSRIRTEHFPLTLESARPSHTSQYLCASSGGGQGSKPQHFGDGTRLSIL.

The chain combines TRBV27 with TRBJ2-4; 8 nucleotides match TRBD1. From germline, CDR1 is MNHEY and CDR2 SMNVEV (reference sequence). The J segment lost 8 bases and the V segment lost 4 bases, leaving 7 bases of the junction unmatched. This CDR3 spans 14 amino acids. The CDR3 reads CASSSRTGWDIQYF. The CDR3 DNA sequence: TGTGCCAGCAGTTCACGGACAGGGTGGGACATTCAGTACTTC.

A remark on this clonotype: The junction shows a germline mismatch at one end, possibly a read error. The genes are TRBV4-2 and TRBJ1-2, with unresolved D. The CDR3 is 16 amino acids. Germline values: CDR1 LGHNA, CDR2 YNFKEQ. The DNA for the CDR3 is TGTGCTAGCAGCCAAGGAGATGCCAGCACTAACTATGGCTACACCTTC. This codes for CASSQGDASTNYGYTF.

V is TRBV12-3 or TRBV12-4 and J is TRBJ1-5; D is ambiguous. Trimming left V 7 bases short and J 5 bases short, with 9 bases between. The CDR3 is made up of 12 amino acids. The CDR3 bases are TGTGCCAGCAAGGAGGGAGATCAGCCCCAGCATTTT. This translates into CASKEGDQPQHF.

The chain recombines TRBV10-2 with TRBJ1-2, with a possible D match to TRBD1 (5 bases). V was shortened by 8 bases and J by 6 bases, with 19 bases between the two germline ends. The germline V gene has CDR1 WSHSY and CDR2 SAAADI. CDR3 length equals 14 residues. Here the CDR3 reads CASGPGLMGDGYTF. As DNA, the CDR3 is TGCGCCAGCGGGCCGGGTCTAATGGGGGATGGCTACACCTTC.

The V and J genes are TRBV10-3 and TRBJ1-2; a possible D gene is TRBD1 (5 bases). The V end was cut by 11 bases, the J end by 6 bases, with 19 bases between. Germline CDR1 ENHRY, CDR2 SYGVKD. This CDR3 has 13 amino acids. The CDR3 coding sequence is TGTGCCGTCGGGGCAGGAACAGAGGATGGCTACACCTTC. This sequence encodes CAVGAGTEDGYTF.

V gene TRBV9 combines with J gene TRBJ2-3; no firm D call. Between the trimmed V and J ends, which lost 2 bases and 6 bases, there was a span of 19 bases. Germline CDR1 reads SGDLS; CDR2 reads YYNGEE. The CDR3 is 16 residues long. DNA of the CDR3: TGTGCCAGCAGCGTGGCCGCCGTGGCGAGATTGGATACGCAGTATTTT. Translated: CASSVAAVARLDTQYF.

Worth noting for this clonotype: A read error may explain this, as a much larger clone is one base away. The CDR3 bases are TGCAGCGTTTCCGGGACAGGGGAGCGCGAGCAGTTCTTC. Its translation is CSVSGTGEREQFF. The chain employs TRBV29-1 and TRBJ2-1; TRBD1 matches at 10 bases. J lost 10 bases, V lost 5 bases, and 8 bases had no gene match. Looked up from germline, CDR1 is SQVTM and CDR2 is ANQGSEA. This CDR3 is 13 amino acids long.

This clonotype occurred many times. The chain links TRBV6-5 to TRBJ2-5; 7 nucleotides align to TRBD1. This CDR3 region has 13 residues. The trim removed 6 bases at V and 0 bases at J, leaving 1 base unmatched. CDR1 is MNHEY, CDR2 SVGAGI, per germline. The CDR3 DNA is TGTGCCAGCAGGACAGGGTACCAAGAGACCCAGTACTTC. Amino acid sequence: CASRTGYQETQYF.